One and the same sample provided the 18 T cell receptor beta chains below, sequenced in a study of OX40 agonist ivuxolimab in advanced cancers. Assay used: immunoSEQ multiplex PCR; TCRdb lists only in-frame clones, some missing. The sample lists approximately 45,000 clones, 70% to 90% occurring once. Sequencing used CD4+ or CD8+ T cells sorted from blood, obtained in a trial of the OX40 agonist ivuxolimab. Source of these receptors: an adult with an advanced solid tumor such as melanoma, head and neck, liver or kidney cancer.

V is TRBV2 and J is TRBJ2-2, with a possible D match to TRBD1 (6 bases). The CDR3 is made up of 16 amino acids. Germline CDR1 SNHLY, CDR2 FYNNEI. V was trimmed by 7 bases and J by 4 bases, leaving 19 bases between them. The CDR3 coding sequence is TGTGCCAGCACCCCCTTGGGGGCCCACCCCACCGGGGAGCTGTTTTTT. Amino acid sequence: CASTPLGAHPTGELFF.

The J gene is TRBJ2-3, the V gene TRBV20-1; D remains ambiguous. CDR3 length: 11 residues. Trimming stripped 1 base from V and 5 bases from J, with 4 bases between. In germline, CDR1 is DFQATT, CDR2 SNEGSKA (reference sequence). The CDR3 DNA reads TGCAGTGCTAGAGCAGTAGATACGCAGTATTTT. Its translation: CSARAVDTQYF.

The chain has TRBV5-4 and TRBJ2-5; the D gene could be TRBD1 or TRBD2 (5 bases each). The CDR3 totals 14 residues. Germline V gives CDR1 SGHNT, CDR2 YYREEE (reference sequence). Trimming left V 2 bases short and J 0 bases short, with 8 bases between. The CDR3 here is CASSFWGNQETQYF. CDR3 nucleotide sequence: TGTGCCAGCAGCTTTTGGGGGAACCAAGAGACCCAGTACTTC.

The gene calls are TRBV4-2 and TRBJ2-7, with 9 bases matching TRBD2. The V gene's germline CDR1 is LGHNA and CDR2 YNFKEQ. Losses at the gene ends were 0 bases for V and 0 bases for J; bases not matched to a gene: 3. The CDR3 runs 16 residues. The CDR3 spells CASSQDPSGDSYEQYF. The CDR3 bases are TGTGCCAGCAGCCAAGACCCTAGCGGGGACTCCTACGAGCAGTACTTC.

The chain joins TRBV7-9 to TRBJ2-1, with TRBD1 matching over 7 bases. The length of the CDR3 is 15 residues. CDR1 and CDR2 (germline): SEHNR, FQNEAQ (reference sequence). With V trimmed by 5 bases and J by 5 bases, 9 bases remained unmatched. CDR3 DNA sequence: TGTGCCAGCAGCCTTAGACAGGGCGGGCACAATGAGCAGTTCTTC. It encodes CASSLRQGGHNEQFF.

The chain employs TRBV28 and TRBJ2-7, with D unclear. The CDR3 length is 13 residues. Trimming took 6 bases from V and 1 from J, leaving 10 bases between them. Germline values: CDR1 MDHEN, CDR2 SYDVKM. This chain's CDR3 is CASRMDGSYEQYV. CDR3 DNA sequence: TGTGCCAGCAGAATGGACGGTTCCTACGAGCAGTACGTC.

The J gene is TRBJ1-5, the V gene TRBV19, with TRBD1 matching 8 bases. V lost 4 bases and J lost 4; bases outside the gene matches: 0. The CDR3 totals 13 residues. Germline V CDR1 and CDR2: LNHDA, SQIVND (reference sequence). CDR3 nucleotides: TGTGCCAGTAGTAACAGGGGGAATCAGCCCCAGCATTTT. It specifies CASSNRGNQPQHF.

V is TRBV5-6 and J is TRBJ1-6, with D tentatively TRBD1 (6 bases). This CDR3 spans 15 amino acids. V shed 0 bases and J shed 8 bases, with 12 bases lying between them. Germline-derived CDR1 and CDR2 are SGHDT and YYEEEE. In DNA, the CDR3 is TGTGCCAGCAGCTTGGGGGCGGCAGGGGATTCACCCCTCCACTTT. It encodes CASSLGAAGDSPLHF.

This chain uses TRBV4-3 with TRBJ1-2; D remains ambiguous. V was cut by 0 bases and J by 1 base, with 15 bases left in between. From germline, CDR1 is LGHNA and CDR2 YSLEER. The CDR3 covers 17 residues. This chain's CDR3 is CASSQEAAPIINYGYTF. CDR3 sequence (DNA): TGCGCCAGCAGCCAAGAAGCAGCTCCGATTATTAACTATGGCTACACCTTC.

The rearrangement links TRBV27 to TRBJ2-5, with TRBD1 matching 9 bases. Per the germline V gene, CDR1 is MNHEY and CDR2 is SMNVEV (reference sequence). Trimming at V came to 5 bases and at J to 5 bases, leaving 9 bases not matched to a gene. This CDR3 region has 15 residues. The CDR3 here is CASSRGQGTRETQYF. The DNA of the CDR3 is TGTGCCAGCAGTAGGGGACAGGGCACCCGGGAGACCCAGTACTTC.

This clone was observed once. This chain connects TRBV28 to TRBJ1-1; tentatively, D is TRBD1 (5 bases). The length of the CDR3 is 16 residues. Trimming removed 4 bases from V and 1 base from J, with 16 bases in between. CDR1 is MDHEN, CDR2 SYDVKM, per germline. The CDR3 sequence: CASSWARGLKNTEAFF. In DNA form, the CDR3 reads TGTGCCAGCAGTTGGGCTCGGGGGTTGAAGAACACTGAAGCTTTCTTT.

The V and J genes are TRBV7-7 and TRBJ2-5; 7 nucleotides align to TRBD2. Looked up from germline, CDR1 is SSHAT and CDR2 is FNYEAQ (reference sequence). The CDR3 is 13 residues long. The ends lost 5 bases at V and 2 bases at J; junction bases unmatched: 2. Here the CDR3 DNA reads TGTGCCAGCAGCCCCGGGGGGCAAGAGACCCAGTACTTC. Residues: CASSPGGQETQYF.

The gene calls are TRBV29-1 and TRBJ1-2; 10 bases line up with TRBD1. Germline CDR1 SQVTM, CDR2 ANQGSEA. J was trimmed by 0 bases and V by 4 bases; bases with no gene match: 5. The CDR3 runs 15 residues. CDR3: CSVAGQGSANYGYTF. DNA of the CDR3: TGCAGCGTTGCGGGACAGGGGTCAGCTAACTATGGCTACACCTTC.

V gene TRBV7-2 combines with J gene TRBJ1-2, with a tentative D call TRBD1 (6 bases). Per the germline V gene, CDR1 is SGHTA and CDR2 is FQGNSA. The CDR3 runs 13 residues. V shed 7 bases and J shed 4 bases, with 13 bases lying between them. The CDR3 DNA reads as TGTGCCAGCAACCAGGGGCAGATCTATGGCTACACCTTC. It yields the protein CASNQGQIYGYTF.

The chain recombines TRBV7-9 with TRBJ1-5; D uncertain. Looked up from germline, CDR1 is SEHNR and CDR2 is FQNEAQ (reference sequence). Deletions cut 4 bases from V and 0 bases from J, with 10 bases between. The CDR3 is 15 residues long. The CDR3 here is CASSSAGRSNQPQHF. CDR3 sequence (DNA): TGTGCCAGCAGCTCCGCAGGACGTAGCAATCAGCCCCAGCATTTT.

The rearrangement uses TRBV2 and TRBJ2-7; 8 nucleotides line up with TRBD2. Germline CDR1 is SNHLY and CDR2 is FYNNEI. The CDR3 is 17 amino acids. The V segment lost 5 bases and the J segment 2 bases; nucleotides outside the gene matches: 14. Written as DNA, the CDR3 is TGTGCCAGCAGTAAGCCTTCACTAGCGGACCACCCCTACGAGCAGTACTTC. This sequence encodes CASSKPSLADHPYEQYF.

As DNA, the CDR3 is TGTGCCAGCAGAATGGGTGGAGGAGATTCACCCCTCCACTTT. Translated, it gives CASRMGGGDSPLHF. This chain uses TRBV13 with TRBJ1-6; D is unclear. The germline CDR1 and CDR2 sequences are PRHDT and FYEKMQ (reference sequence). The CDR3 sequence is 14 residues long. Trimming took off 6 bases at V and 8 bases at J, with 14 bases between the two ends.

The chain links TRBV28 to TRBJ1-2; 9 nucleotides match TRBD1. Germline values: CDR1 MDHEN, CDR2 SYDVKM. This CDR3 contains 13 residues. V trimming: 5 bases; J trimming: 5 bases; junction bases outside the gene matches: 3. As DNA, the CDR3 is TGTGCCAGCAGTCACAGGGGGCATTATGGCTACACCTTC. Translating it yields CASSHRGHYGYTF.